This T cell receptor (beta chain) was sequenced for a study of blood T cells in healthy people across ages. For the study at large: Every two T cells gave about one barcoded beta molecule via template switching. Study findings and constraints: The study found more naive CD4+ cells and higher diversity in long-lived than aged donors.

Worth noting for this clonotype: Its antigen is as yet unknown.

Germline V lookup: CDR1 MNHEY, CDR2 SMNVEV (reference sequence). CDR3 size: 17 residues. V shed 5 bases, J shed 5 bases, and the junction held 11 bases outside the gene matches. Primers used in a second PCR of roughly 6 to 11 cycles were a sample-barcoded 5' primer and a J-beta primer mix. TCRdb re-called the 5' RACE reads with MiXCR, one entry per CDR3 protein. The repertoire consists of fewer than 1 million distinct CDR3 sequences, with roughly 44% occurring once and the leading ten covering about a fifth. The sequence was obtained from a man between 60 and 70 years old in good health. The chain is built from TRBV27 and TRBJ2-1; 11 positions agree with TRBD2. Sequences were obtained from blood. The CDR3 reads CASSPLYGTSGNNEQFF. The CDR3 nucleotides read TGTGCCAGCAGTCCGCTTTACGGGACTAGCGGCAACAATGAGCAGTTCTTC.